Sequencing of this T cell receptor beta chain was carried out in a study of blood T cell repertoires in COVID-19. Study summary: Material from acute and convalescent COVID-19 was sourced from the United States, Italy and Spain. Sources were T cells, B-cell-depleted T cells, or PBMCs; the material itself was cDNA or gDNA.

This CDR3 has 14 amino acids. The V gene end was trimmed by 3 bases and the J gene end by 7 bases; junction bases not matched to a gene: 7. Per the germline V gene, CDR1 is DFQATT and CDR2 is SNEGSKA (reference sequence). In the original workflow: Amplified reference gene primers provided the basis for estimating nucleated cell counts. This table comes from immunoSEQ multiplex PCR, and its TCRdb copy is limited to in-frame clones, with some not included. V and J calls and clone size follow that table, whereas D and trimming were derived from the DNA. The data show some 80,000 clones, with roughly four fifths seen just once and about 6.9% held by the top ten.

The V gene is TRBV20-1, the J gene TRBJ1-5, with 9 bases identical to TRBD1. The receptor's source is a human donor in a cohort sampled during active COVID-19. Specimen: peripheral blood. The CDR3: CSASHRDRAQPQHF. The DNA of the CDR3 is TGCAGTGCTAGTCATCGGGACAGGGCCCAGCCCCAGCATTTT.